This TCR beta chain was sequenced in a study of identical twins. Germline V gene sequence: CDR1 SGHRS, CDR2 YFSETQ. There are 15 residues in the CDR3. Trimming left V 4 bases short and J 4 bases short, with 14 bases between. Using its own MiXCR run on the 5' RACE reads, TCRdb lists one record per CDR3 protein. Here the sample spans 450,000 or so distinct CDR3 sequences, approximately 15% being singletons. The same sample was also used in a study of yellow fever vaccine responses in identical twins. This second study notes: Twins' vaccine T cell responses were reported to seem partly convergent and partly personalized.

The sequence derives from a woman under 30 in good health. The rearrangement links TRBV5-1 to TRBJ2-2; D remains unclear. Specimen: CD4+ T cells sorted from blood. CDR3 amino acids: CASSPDFLGTGELFF. CDR3 sequence (DNA): TGCGCCAGCAGCCCAGACTTTCTAGGCACCGGGGAGCTGTTTTTT.